Included here is one T cell receptor beta chain sequence, with context. Its recognized antigen is unknown. No qualities accompany the bases; no much larger clone lies one base away. The data were obtained in a study of T cell changes during pregnancy in multiple sclerosis (dated by TCRdb to about 2019). Broadly, across the study: In women with multiple sclerosis, the researchers looked at how the T cell repertoire shifted as pregnancy progressed.

Library generation was performed with the immunoSEQ multiplex PCR assay. In its TCRdb copy, this immuneACCESS table keeps in-frame sequences only and misses some clones. Where compared with another copy, unresolved V genes explain less than half of these, and the others have no known cause. The sample yields fewer than 55,000 clones; roughly 88% were counted once. Less than 5.5% of the sample is in the top ten clones. The germline V and J ends show losses of 4 bases and 10 bases respectively, and no gene match explains 7 bases of the junction. The CDR3 runs 13 residues from the cysteine to the phenylalanine. Only the CDR3 DNA is retained, 39 bases long and in frame from the first base. CDR1 and CDR2 were assigned from the germline V gene as SGHRS and YFSETQ.

The sequences come from peripheral blood, collected in the second trimester of pregnancy. In this chain, TRBV5-1 is recombined with TRBJ2-1, and 8 junctional nucleotides match TRBD1. This TCR came from a female donor in good health, enrolled as a control in a pregnancy study. The CDR3 sequence is CASSPTTGGEQFF. The nucleotide sequence reads TGCGCCAGCAGCCCAACTACAGGGGGGGAGCAGTTCTTC. This CDR3, with the reference TRBV5-1 and TRBJ2-1 proteins standing in past its ends, gives the full variable domain KAGVTQTPRYLIKTRGQQVTLSCSPISGHRSVSWYQQTPGQGLQFLFEYFSETQRNKGNFPGRFSGRQFSNSRSEMNVSTLELGDSALYLCASSPTTGGEQFFGPGTRLTVL.